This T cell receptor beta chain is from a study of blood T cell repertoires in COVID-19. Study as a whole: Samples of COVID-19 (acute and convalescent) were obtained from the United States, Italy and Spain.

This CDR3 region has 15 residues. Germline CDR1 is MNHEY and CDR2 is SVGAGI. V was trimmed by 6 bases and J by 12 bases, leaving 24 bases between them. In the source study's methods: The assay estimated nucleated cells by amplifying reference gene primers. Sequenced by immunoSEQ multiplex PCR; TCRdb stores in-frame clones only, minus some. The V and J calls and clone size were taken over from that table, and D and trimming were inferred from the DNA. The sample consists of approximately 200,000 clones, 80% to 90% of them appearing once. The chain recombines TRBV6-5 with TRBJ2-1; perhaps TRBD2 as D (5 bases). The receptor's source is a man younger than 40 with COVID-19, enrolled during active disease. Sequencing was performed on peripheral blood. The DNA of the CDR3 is TGTGCCAGCAGCACCCGGGGTGTGGGTCCTGAGGGGCAGTTCTTC. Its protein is CASSTRGVGPEGQFF.